This T cell receptor beta chain is from a study of T cell responses to AZD1222 COVID-19 vaccine. Clones were read by immunoSEQ multiplex PCR, and TCRdb kept only the in-frame ones, dropping some. Of 95,000 to 100,000 clones in the sample, just over 90% were seen once. Per the germline V gene, CDR1 is MGHRA and CDR2 is YSYEKL. This CDR3 is built from 15 residues. V was shortened by 2 bases and J by 4 bases, with 15 bases between the two germline ends. Findings of the study overall: It was only a handful of AZD1222 recipients who were seropositive at baseline. Following two doses of AZD1222, Spike-specific TCR breadth and depth rose. Spike regions recognized by vaccine-associated CD4 TCRs spanned the protein, led by 160-218 and 743-854.

On this clone: The antigen remains undetermined.

This clonotype was sampled from an adult in good health. The sequencing used peripheral blood, collected on day 0 of AZD1222 vaccination. The chain couples TRBV4-1 to TRBJ2-7; the D gene is possibly TRBD1 (6 bases). The CDR3, as DNA: TGCGCCAGCAGCCAACAACTAGGACAGTATTACGAGCAGTACTTC. It specifies CASSQQLGQYYEQYF.